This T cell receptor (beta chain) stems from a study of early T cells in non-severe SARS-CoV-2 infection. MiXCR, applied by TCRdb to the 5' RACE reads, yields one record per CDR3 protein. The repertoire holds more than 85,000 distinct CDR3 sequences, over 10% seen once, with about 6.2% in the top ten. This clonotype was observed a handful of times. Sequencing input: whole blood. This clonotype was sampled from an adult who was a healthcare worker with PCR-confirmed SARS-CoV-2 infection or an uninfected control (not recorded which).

The CDR3 reads CSAKADTQYF. The CDR3 DNA follows: TGCAGTGCTAAAGCTGATACGCAGTATTTT. The chain couples TRBV20-1 to TRBJ2-3; no definite D call. The CDR3 has 10 residues. CDR1 is DFQATT and CDR2 is SNEGSKA in the germline V gene (reference sequence). The V end was cut by 4 bases, the J end by 6 bases, with 5 bases between.